The 7 T cell receptor beta chains listed next were all sequenced from one sample in a study of vaccination and CD4 T cells after COVID-19 (dated 2022 in TCRdb). Sample treatment or condition, as interpreted from the label and publication: approximately nine-day PBMC culture with coronavirus spike peptide pools or control peptides (ViraFEST assay). Library creation used PCR. TCRdb shows the sequencer as Illumina iSeq 100. At the Johns Hopkins FTIC core, DNA from the cultured CD4+ T cells underwent TCR sequencing with the Oncomine TCR Beta short-read assay. TCRdb redid the processing of the public reads, applying fastp at Q25 and MiXCR, and retained in-frame beta chains. Records with the same CDR3 protein are collapsed into one entry carrying the most frequent genes and DNA. This sample holds more than 9,500 distinct CDR3 sequences; around 30% were observed only once. Jointly, the top ten make up 20% to 25% of the sample.

These receptors have no identified antigens. Sequencing used cultured CD4+ T cells from blood. These receptors came from a human donor with COVID-19.

There are a few counts of this clonotype. This chain connects TRBV11-3 to TRBJ2-5, with D perhaps matching TRBD2 (6 bases). Per germline, CDR1 SGHNT and CDR2 YENEEA. With 7 bases removed from V and 5 bases from J, the gap between germline ends came to 20 bases. The CDR3 loop spans 15 amino acids. The CDR3 DNA sequence: TGTGCCAGCACCCCGCGGGGCCGGAGTGGGGAGACCCAGTACTTC. This gives the protein CASTPRGRSGETQYF.

The genes are TRBV7-8 and TRBJ1-1; 7 bases agree with TRBD1. Germline-derived CDR1 and CDR2 are SGHVS and FQNEAQ. CDR3 length equals 13 residues. J lost 11 bases, V lost 5 bases, and 11 bases had no gene match. The CDR3 spells CASSLRTGLEAFF. For the CDR3, the DNA is TGTGCCAGCAGCCTCCGGACAGGACTTGAGGCTTTCTTT.

This clonotype was detected a few times. The genes are TRBV6-2 or TRBV6-3 and TRBJ2-7, with 7 bases lining up with TRBD1. Germline V gene lookup returns CDR1 MNHEY and CDR2 SVGEGT. V dropped 5 bases and J dropped 2; count of bases not matched to a gene: 9. This CDR3 region has 15 residues. The chain's CDR3 is CASSAPGQIPYEQYF. The CDR3 DNA sequence: TGTGCCAGCAGTGCCCCGGGACAGATACCCTACGAGCAGTACTTC.

This clonotype was observed a handful of times. The CDR3 bases are TGCAGCGTTCTGGACCCCGAAAGGGCTTTCTTT. Amino acid sequence: CSVLDPERAFF. The chain combines TRBV29-1 with TRBJ1-1; D unresolved. V dropped 5 bases and J dropped 11 bases, with 15 bases sitting between them. This CDR3 has 11 residues. Per the germline V gene, CDR1 is SQVTM and CDR2 is ANQGSEA.

This clonotype has more than one count but fewer than ten. The chain couples TRBV7-3 to TRBJ2-2; unclear D gene. The germline V and J ends were trimmed by 4 bases and 0 bases, with 12 bases remaining between them. Germline CDR1 reads SGHTA; CDR2 reads FQGTGA. The CDR3 loop spans 16 amino acids. In DNA form, the CDR3 reads TGTGCCAGCAGCTCCCCTGAGAGTCCGAACACCGGGGAGCTGTTTTTT. Amino acids: CASSSPESPNTGELFF.

The chain uses TRBV7-2 and TRBJ2-5; 13 bases agree with TRBD2. V gave up 2 bases and J gave up 2 bases; unmatched junction bases: 5. In germline, CDR1 is SGHTA, CDR2 FQGNSA. The CDR3 extends over 17 amino acids. The CDR3 loop reads CASSLKGLAGPQETQYF. CDR3 nucleotide sequence: TGTGCCAGCAGCTTAAAGGGACTAGCGGGGCCACAAGAGACCCAGTACTTC.

This clonotype was detected a few times. The rearrangement uses TRBV20-1 and TRBJ2-5, with 7 bases aligning to TRBD1. CDR1 and CDR2 from the germline V gene are DFQATT and SNEGSKA (reference sequence). Trimming removed 5 bases from V and 2 bases from J; junction bases left unmatched: 14. The CDR3 extends over 16 amino acids. The chain's CDR3 is CSALAPRTGMQETQYF. In nucleotides, the CDR3 is TGCAGTGCTCTAGCCCCAAGGACAGGAATGCAAGAGACCCAGTACTTC.